This T cell receptor (beta chain) was captured in a study of spatial heterogeneity in lung cancer. On the study more broadly: Where available, sequencing covered follow-up PBMC samples, taken at a median of roughly two years after resection. Averaged across combinations, each unique TCR and UMI pairing appeared more than ten times in raw reads, which were uncorrected.

A unique molecular identifier was carried by every single TCR cDNA molecule. TCRdb reprocessed the 5' RACE reads with MiXCR, giving one entry per CDR3 protein. The sample holds around 110,000 distinct CDR3 sequences, 10% to 15% seen once. Study observations and caveats: In blood, ubiquitous expanded tumor TCRs appeared more at resection than follow-up.

The germline gives CDR1 SGHTA, CDR2 FQGNSA. V gave up 3 bases and J gave up 6 bases, with 15 bases separating them. This CDR3 has 15 amino acids. This clonotype was detected a few times. No antigen is known for it. Time point specified: blood at routine non-recurrence follow-up after resection. TCRs were sequenced from unsorted whole RNA of tumor, nontumor lung or PBMC. The V call is TRBV7-2, the J call TRBJ1-5, with D possibly being TRBD1 (5 bases). This TCR came from a male donor with early-stage non-small cell lung cancer. The specimen was PBMCs, collected at follow-up. The CDR3 spells CASSFDSSGGQPQHF. CDR3 coding DNA: TGTGCCAGCAGCTTTGACAGTTCAGGTGGTCAGCCCCAGCATTTT.